This T cell receptor (beta chain) was sequenced during a study of monozygotic twins with inflammatory bowel disease (dated by TCRdb to the late 2010s). For the study in its entirety: A total of 28 monozygotic twin pairs were included in the full study, comprising nine German pairs (four IBD-concordant, five IBD-discordant) and 19 IBD-discordant Danish pairs. The search for disease-associated traits relied mainly on comparing, within discordant pairs, IBD patients with their genetically identical healthy co-twins. Each individual had, on average, about 151 000 unique TCRalpha sequences and 181 000 unique TCRbeta sequences available for analysis. Study-level results and caveats: Because patients were on differing immunosuppressive treatments, the repertoires may have picked up extra background noise and inter-individual variability. Measured by the inverse Simpson index, TCRbeta repertoire diversity was lower in IBD patients than in their healthy co-twins. Compared with healthy twins, IBD patients had fewer clonotypes in common with other individuals, a difference most pronounced in patients showing signs of disease activity. No single strong signal or clonotype linked to IBD turned up in the results, so the idea that one exists was not supported. Repertoire similarity did not differ between concordant and discordant twins, which could be due to limited statistical power. Different T cell subtypes could not be distinguished in the analysis.

From each donor, a 2.5 ml peripheral blood sample was drawn into PAXgene tubes and stored at -80 degrees C. Without T cell sorting, total RNA was isolated from whole blood using the PAXgene blood miRNA kit on an automated QIAcube. Peripheral blood from monozygotic twin pairs concordant or discordant for inflammatory bowel disease was subjected to deep TCRalpha and TCRbeta repertoire profiling with unique molecular barcoding. Smoking habits were recorded for all twin pairs, and each individual was classified as a current, former or never smoker. The library was generated by 5' RACE. For each TCR library, approximately 3,700 ng of total RNA was used. For each sample, cDNA was synthesized in eight separate reactions using SMARTScribe reverse transcriptase. During cDNA synthesis, template switching introduced unique molecular identifiers that contained a 6-nucleotide sample barcode. Two nested PCRs of around 15 and 10 cycles amplified the TCRalpha and TCRbeta cDNA, and bead purification followed each PCR. Before amplification, the cDNA was treated with uracil DNA-glycosylase and purified using the QIAquick PCR purification kit. In the second PCR, Illumina TruSeq-compatible adapters and sample-specific barcodes were added. Library quality and concentration were assessed using TapeStation and Qubit, and approximately 5 ng of each library was pooled. Pooled libraries were sequenced on an Illumina HiSeq2500 single-index Rapid Run with 2 x 100 bp reads and custom sequencing primers. For the original study's pipeline: PCR and sequencing errors were corrected by UMI-based consensus assembly using MiGEC version 1.2.6. V(D)J alignment, clonotype assembly and CDR3 extraction were performed with MiXCR version 2.1.1. To normalise gene usage, clonotype sharing and MAIT/NKT TCR abundance, the top 1000, 10 000 and 20 000 clonotypes in each sample were analysed. After downsampling to 27 000 UMIs, diversity was calculated as the inverse Simpson index using the vegan R package. Statistical testing used paired Mann-Whitney U tests on the discordant twin pairs and applied Benjamini-Hochberg correction for multiple testing. Based on TCRdb reprocessing of the reads, there is one entry per CDR3 protein sequence, and DNA is missing. Clone size and V and J calls follow TCRdb, not the original study. The sample table records 150,000 to 200,000 distinct CDR3 sequences. The top ten constitute under 3.5% of the sample.

According to the germline V gene, CDR1 reads SNHLY and CDR2 reads FYNNEI. There are 13 amino acids in the CDR3, from cysteine to phenylalanine inclusive. No coding sequence is recorded. Details on this clonotype: The specificity of this receptor is unknown.

The TCR originated in a human donor with ulcerative colitis or Crohn's disease, or a healthy co-twin of an affected twin (not recorded which). Material for sequencing was blood. In this chain, TRBV2 is recombined with TRBJ2-2; TCRdb's assignment of TRBD1 cannot be checked, as there is no DNA. CDR3 protein: CASRDRGTGELFF.